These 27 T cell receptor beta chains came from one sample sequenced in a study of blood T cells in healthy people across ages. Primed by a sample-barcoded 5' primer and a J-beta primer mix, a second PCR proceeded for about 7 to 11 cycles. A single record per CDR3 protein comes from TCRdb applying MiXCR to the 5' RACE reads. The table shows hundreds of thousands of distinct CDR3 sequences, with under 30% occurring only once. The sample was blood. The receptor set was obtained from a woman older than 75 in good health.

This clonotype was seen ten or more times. For the CDR3, the DNA is TGTGCCAGCAGCTTAGCGCAGGTCTATGGCTACACCTTC. Translation gives CASSLAQVYGYTF. The chain joins TRBV7-2 to TRBJ1-2, with no clear D. The germline CDR1 and CDR2 sequences are SGHTA and FQGNSA. The CDR3 extends over 13 amino acids. V lost 0 bases and J 4 bases, leaving 6 bases between the germline ends.

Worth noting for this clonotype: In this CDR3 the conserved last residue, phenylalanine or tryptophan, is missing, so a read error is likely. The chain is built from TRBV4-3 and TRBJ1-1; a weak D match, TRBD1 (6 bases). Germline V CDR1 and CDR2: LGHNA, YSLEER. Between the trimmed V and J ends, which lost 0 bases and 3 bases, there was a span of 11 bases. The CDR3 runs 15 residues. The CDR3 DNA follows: TGCGCCAGCAGCCAAGAAGTCAGGGGATACACTGAAGCTTTCTTG. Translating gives CASSQEVRGYTEAFL.

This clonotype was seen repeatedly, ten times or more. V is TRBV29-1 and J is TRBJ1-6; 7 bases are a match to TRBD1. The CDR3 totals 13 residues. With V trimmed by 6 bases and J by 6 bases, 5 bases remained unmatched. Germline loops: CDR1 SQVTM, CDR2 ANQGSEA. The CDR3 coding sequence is TGCAGCGTCGCGGGACAGCCTAATTCACCCCTCCACTTT. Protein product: CSVAGQPNSPLHF.

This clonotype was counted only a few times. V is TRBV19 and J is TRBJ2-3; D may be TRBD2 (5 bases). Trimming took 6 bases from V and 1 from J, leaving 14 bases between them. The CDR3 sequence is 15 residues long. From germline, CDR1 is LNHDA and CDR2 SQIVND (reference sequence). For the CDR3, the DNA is TGTGCCAGTAGCCCGTCCGGGGTCCGCACAGATACGCAGTATTTT. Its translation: CASSPSGVRTDTQYF.

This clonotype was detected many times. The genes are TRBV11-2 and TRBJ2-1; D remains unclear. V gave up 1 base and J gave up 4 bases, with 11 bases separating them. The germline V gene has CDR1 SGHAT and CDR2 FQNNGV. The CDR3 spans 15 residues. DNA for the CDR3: TGTGCCAGCAGCTTAGTCGGTTCTAGGTACAATGAGCAGTTCTTC. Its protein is CASSLVGSRYNEQFF.

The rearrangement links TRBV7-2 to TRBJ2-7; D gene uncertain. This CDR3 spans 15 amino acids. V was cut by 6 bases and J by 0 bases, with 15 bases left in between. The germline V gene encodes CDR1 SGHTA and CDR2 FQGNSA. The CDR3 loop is CASRRRAESSYEQYF. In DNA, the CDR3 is TGTGCCAGCAGGCGTAGGGCGGAAAGCTCCTACGAGCAGTACTTC.

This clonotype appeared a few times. CDR3 sequence (DNA): TGTGCCAGCAGTTCGGGGGGTGTGAACGCTTTCTTT. This sequence encodes CASSSGGVNAFF. V usage is TRBV12-3 or TRBV12-4 and J usage is TRBJ1-1; tentatively, D is TRBD1 (5 bases). V shed 4 bases and J shed 11 bases, with 14 bases lying between them. The CDR3 spans 12 residues.

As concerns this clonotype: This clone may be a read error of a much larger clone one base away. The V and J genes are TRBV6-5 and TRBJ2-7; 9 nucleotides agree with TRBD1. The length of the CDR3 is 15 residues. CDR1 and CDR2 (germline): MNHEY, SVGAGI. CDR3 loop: CASSYSGQGLYEQNF. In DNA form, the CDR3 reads TGTGCCAGCAGTTACTCAGGACAGGGGCTCTACGAGCAGAACTTC.

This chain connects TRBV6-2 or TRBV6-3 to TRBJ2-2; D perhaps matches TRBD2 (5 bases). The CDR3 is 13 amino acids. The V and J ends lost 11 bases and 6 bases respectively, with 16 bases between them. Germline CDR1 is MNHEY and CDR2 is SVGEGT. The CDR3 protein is CAGRAVNAGELFF. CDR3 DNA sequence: TGTGCCGGGAGAGCGGTAAACGCCGGGGAGCTGTTTTTT.

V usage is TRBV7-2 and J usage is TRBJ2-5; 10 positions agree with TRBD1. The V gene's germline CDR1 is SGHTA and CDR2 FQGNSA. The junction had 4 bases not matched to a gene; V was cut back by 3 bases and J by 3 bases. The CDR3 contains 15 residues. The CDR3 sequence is CASSLGQGPKETQYF. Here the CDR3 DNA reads TGTGCCAGCAGCTTGGGACAGGGGCCAAAAGAGACCCAGTACTTC.

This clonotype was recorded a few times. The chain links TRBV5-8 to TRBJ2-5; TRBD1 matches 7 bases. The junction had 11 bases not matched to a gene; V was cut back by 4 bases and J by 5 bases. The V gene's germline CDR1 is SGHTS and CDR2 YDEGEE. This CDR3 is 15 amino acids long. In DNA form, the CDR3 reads TGTGCCAGCAGCACGGGCCAAGGGGGCAGGGAGACCCAGTACTTC. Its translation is CASSTGQGGRETQYF.

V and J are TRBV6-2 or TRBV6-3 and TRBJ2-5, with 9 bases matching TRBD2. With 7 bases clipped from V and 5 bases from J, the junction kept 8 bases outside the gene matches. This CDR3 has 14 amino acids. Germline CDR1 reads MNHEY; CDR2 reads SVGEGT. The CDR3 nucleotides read TGTGCCAGCAAAGGACTAGCGCGGAAGGAGACCCAGTACTTC. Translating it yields CASKGLARKETQYF.

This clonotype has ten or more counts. CDR3 nucleotide sequence: TGTGCCAGCAGTGGAGGCGGGGTGGGGAGCAATGAGCAGTTCTTC. Encoded protein: CASSGGGVGSNEQFF. The chain uses TRBV2 and TRBJ2-1, with TRBD2 as a possible D gene (6 bases). The V and J ends lost 4 bases and 6 bases respectively, with 16 bases between them. The CDR3 spans 15 residues. Germline CDR1 reads SNHLY; CDR2 reads FYNNEI.

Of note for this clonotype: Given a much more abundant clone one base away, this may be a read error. In DNA form, the CDR3 reads TGTGCCAGCAGTTACTCGGCAGGACAGGCAAGCACAGATGCGCAGTATTTT. This gives the protein CASSYSAGQASTDAQYF. V and J are TRBV6-2 or TRBV6-3 and TRBJ2-3; 7 nucleotides match TRBD1. Germline values: CDR1 MNHEY, CDR2 SVGEGT. The CDR3 has 17 residues.

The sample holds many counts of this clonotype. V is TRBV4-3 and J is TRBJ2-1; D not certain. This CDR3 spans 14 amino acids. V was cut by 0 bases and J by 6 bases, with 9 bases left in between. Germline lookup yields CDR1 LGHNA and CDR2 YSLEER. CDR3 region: CASSQEGWANEQFF. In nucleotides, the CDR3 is TGCGCCAGCAGCCAAGAGGGTTGGGCCAATGAGCAGTTCTTC.

The CDR3 sequence is CASSRNARVGHGYTF. The CDR3 bases are TGTGCCAGCAGCCGGAACGCCAGGGTGGGCCATGGCTACACCTTC. The rearrangement links TRBV14 to TRBJ1-2, with a possible D match to TRBD1 (5 bases). V lost 4 bases and J lost 6, with 18 bases in between. Germline assignment: CDR1 SGHDN and CDR2 FVKESK. This CDR3 region has 15 residues.

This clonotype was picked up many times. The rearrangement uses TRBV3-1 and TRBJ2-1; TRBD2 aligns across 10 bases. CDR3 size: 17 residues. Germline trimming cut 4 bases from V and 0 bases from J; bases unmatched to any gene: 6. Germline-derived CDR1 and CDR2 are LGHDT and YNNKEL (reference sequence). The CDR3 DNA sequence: TGTGCCAGCAGCCCTATCAGACTAGCGGGCTCCTACAATGAGCAGTTCTTC. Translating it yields CASSPIRLAGSYNEQFF.

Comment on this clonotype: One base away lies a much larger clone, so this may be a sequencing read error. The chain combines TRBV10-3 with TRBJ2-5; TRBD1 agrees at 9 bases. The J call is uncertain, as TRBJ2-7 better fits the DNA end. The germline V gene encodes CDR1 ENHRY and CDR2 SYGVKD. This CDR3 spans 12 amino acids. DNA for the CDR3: TGTGCCACCGGGGACAGGGCCCACGAGCAGTACTTC. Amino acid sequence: CATGDRAHEQYF.

CDR3: CSAKITGGNTIYF. In DNA, the CDR3 is TGCAGTGCTAAGATAACGGGGGGAAACACCATATATTTT. The chain employs TRBV20-1 and TRBJ1-3; D uncertain. The CDR3 sequence is 13 residues long. The germline V gene has CDR1 DFQATT and CDR2 SNEGSKA (reference sequence). The V end was cut by 4 bases, the J end by 4 bases, with 11 bases between.

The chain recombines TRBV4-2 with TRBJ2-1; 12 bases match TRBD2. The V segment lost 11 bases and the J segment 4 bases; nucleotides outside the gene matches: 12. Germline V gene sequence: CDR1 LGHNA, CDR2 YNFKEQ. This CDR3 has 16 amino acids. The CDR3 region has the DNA TGTGCCGACAGCCAGTCTAGCGGGGGGGCATACAATGAGCAGTTCTTC. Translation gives CADSQSSGGAYNEQFF.

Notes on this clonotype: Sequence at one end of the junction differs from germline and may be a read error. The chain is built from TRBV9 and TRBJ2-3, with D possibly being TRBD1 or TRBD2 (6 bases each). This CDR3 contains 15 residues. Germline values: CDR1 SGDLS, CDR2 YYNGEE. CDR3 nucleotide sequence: TGTGTCAGCAGCGTAGCGGTAGGGGACACAGATACGAAGTATTTT. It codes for CVSSVAVGDTDTKYF.

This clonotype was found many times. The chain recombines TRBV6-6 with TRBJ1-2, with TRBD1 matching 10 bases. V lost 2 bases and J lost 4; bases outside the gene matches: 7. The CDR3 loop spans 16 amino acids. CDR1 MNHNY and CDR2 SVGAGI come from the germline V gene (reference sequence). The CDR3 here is CASSYIRGQGIYGYTF. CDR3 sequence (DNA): TGTGCCAGCAGTTACATACGGGGACAGGGGATCTATGGCTACACCTTC.

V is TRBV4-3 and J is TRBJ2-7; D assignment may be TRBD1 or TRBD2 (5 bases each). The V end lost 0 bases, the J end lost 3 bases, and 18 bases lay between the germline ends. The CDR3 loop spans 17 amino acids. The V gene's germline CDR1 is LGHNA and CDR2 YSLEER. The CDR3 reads CASSQDGGYRPNYEQYF. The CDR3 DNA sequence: TGCGCCAGCAGCCAAGATGGGGGTTACAGACCAAACTACGAGCAGTACTTC.

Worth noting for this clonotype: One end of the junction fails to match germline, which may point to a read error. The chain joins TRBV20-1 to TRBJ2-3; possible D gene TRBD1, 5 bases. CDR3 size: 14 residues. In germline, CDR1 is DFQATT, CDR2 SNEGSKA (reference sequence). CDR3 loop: CSAGDSASTDTQYF. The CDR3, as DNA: TGCAGTGCTGGAGACAGCGCCTCCACAGATACGCAGTATTTT.

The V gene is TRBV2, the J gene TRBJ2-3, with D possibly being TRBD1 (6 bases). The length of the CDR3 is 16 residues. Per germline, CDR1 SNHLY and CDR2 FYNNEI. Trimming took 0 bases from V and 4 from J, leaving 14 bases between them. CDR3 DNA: TGTGCCAGCAGTGAAGCGCGCGGGTCAGGGGCAGATACGCAGTATTTT. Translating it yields CASSEARGSGADTQYF.

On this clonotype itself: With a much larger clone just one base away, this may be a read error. CDR3 residues: CASSLRGGNEKRFF. CDR3 sequence (DNA): TGTGCCAGCAGCCTCAGGGGGGGCAATGAAAAACGGTTTTTT. The J gene is TRBJ1-4, the V gene TRBV12-3 or TRBV12-4; 7 bases map to TRBD1. This CDR3 spans 14 amino acids.

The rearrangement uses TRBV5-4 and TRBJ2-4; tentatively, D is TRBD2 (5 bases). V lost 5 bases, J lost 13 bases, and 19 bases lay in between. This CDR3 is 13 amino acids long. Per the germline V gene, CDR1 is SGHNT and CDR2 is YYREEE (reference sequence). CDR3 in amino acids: CASSTRRGEPQYF. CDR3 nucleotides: TGTGCCAGCAGTACAAGGCGTGGGGAGCCCCAGTACTTC.